One sample yielded the 24 T cell receptor beta chains listed below, sequenced in a study of blood T cell repertoires in COVID-19. Sequenced by immunoSEQ multiplex PCR; TCRdb stores in-frame clones only, minus some. Of just over 250,000 clones detected, 91% appear once; the ten largest clones hold 2% to 3%. Sequenced: peripheral blood. These receptors all stem from a person aged 18 to 35 with COVID-19, enrolled during active disease.

The V call is TRBV10-3, the J call TRBJ2-1; tentatively, D is TRBD1 (6 bases). The V end lost 4 bases, the J end lost 5 bases, and 15 bases lay between the germline ends. The CDR3 is 15 residues long. Per germline, CDR1 ENHRY and CDR2 SYGVKD. The CDR3 sequence is CAISANRVDNNEQFF. In DNA form, the CDR3 reads TGTGCCATCAGTGCAAACAGGGTGGATAACAATGAGCAGTTCTTC.

This clone was seen many times. The CDR3 protein is CASSFLTSEAGELFF. The CDR3 DNA reads TGTGCCAGCAGCTTTTTGACTAGCGAGGCCGGGGAGCTGTTTTTT. This rearrangement joins TRBV5-6 to TRBJ2-2, with 8 bases fitting TRBD2. CDR3 length equals 15 residues. Germline V gene sequence: CDR1 SGHDT, CDR2 YYEEEE. With 2 bases clipped from V and 6 bases from J, the junction kept 6 bases outside the gene matches. The whole variable domain, filled in from reference TRBV5-6 and TRBJ2-2, reads DAGVTQSPTHLIKTRGQQVTLRCSPKSGHDTVSWYQQALGQGPQFIFQYYEEEERQRGNFPDRFSGHQFPNYSSELNVNALLLGDSALYLCASSFLTSEAGELFFGEGSRLTVL.

This chain joins TRBV4-3 and TRBJ2-1; a weak D match, TRBD2 (6 bases). The germline CDR1 and CDR2 sequences are LGHNA and YSLEER. V was cut by 2 bases and J by 10 bases, with 21 bases left in between. This CDR3 comprises 16 residues. Here the CDR3 reads CASSQRPSEAFAEQFF. The CDR3 DNA reads TGCGCCAGCAGCCAAAGGCCTAGCGAGGCCTTCGCGGAGCAGTTCTTC.

The gene calls are TRBV6-6 and TRBJ2-7, with 15 bases identical to TRBD2. Germline CDR1 and CDR2: MNHNY and SVGAGI (reference sequence). The CDR3 runs to 16 residues. V lost 7 bases and J lost 2; bases outside the gene matches: 6. Here the CDR3 reads CASTERTSGRAYEQYF. In DNA, the CDR3 is TGTGCCAGCACCGAGCGGACTAGCGGGAGGGCCTACGAGCAGTACTTC.

The chain links TRBV13 to TRBJ2-7; 12 bases match TRBD2. The CDR3 sequence is 18 residues long. The trim removed 5 bases at V and 2 bases at J, leaving 13 bases unmatched. Germline V gene sequence: CDR1 PRHDT, CDR2 FYEKMQ (reference sequence). CDR3 amino acids: CASSPVSPLAGGTYEQYF. The CDR3 DNA is TGTGCCAGCAGCCCGGTCTCCCCACTAGCGGGAGGTACCTACGAGCAGTACTTC.

This sequence joins TRBV3-1 (or the pseudogene TRBV3-2) and TRBJ2-1; a possible D gene is TRBD1 (6 bases). The CDR3 has 15 residues. CDR1 and CDR2 from the germline V gene are LGHDT and YNNKEL (reference sequence). Deletions cut 1 base from V and 6 bases from J, with 13 bases between. The CDR3: CASSQVGQHSNEQFF. The CDR3 region has the DNA TGTGCCAGCAGCCAAGTCGGACAGCACAGCAATGAGCAGTTCTTC.

The genes are TRBV19 and TRBJ1-1; 7 positions agree with TRBD1. The CDR3 consists of 14 residues. Looked up from germline, CDR1 is LNHDA and CDR2 is SQIVND (reference sequence). Unmatched junction bases numbered 5, after V lost 6 bases and J lost 1 base. CDR3 sequence reads: CASRDRETNTEAFF. The CDR3 DNA reads as TGTGCCAGTAGAGACAGGGAGACGAACACTGAAGCTTTCTTT.

The chain links TRBV25-1 to TRBJ2-3; 13 nucleotides align to TRBD2. This CDR3 is built from 15 residues. J was trimmed by 9 bases and V by 3 bases; bases with no gene match: 6. The germline gives CDR1 MGHDK, CDR2 SYGVNS. The CDR3 DNA is TGTGCCAGCAGTGACCCCGGACTAGCGGGAGAGACGCAGTATTTT. Translating it yields CASSDPGLAGETQYF.

This clone was detected once. The chain has TRBV4-1 and TRBJ2-3; 7 nucleotides align to TRBD2. Looked up from germline, CDR1 is MGHRA and CDR2 is YSYEKL. The CDR3 spans 15 residues. Losses at the gene ends were 0 bases for V and 3 bases for J; bases not matched to a gene: 3. In DNA form, the CDR3 reads TGCGCCAGCAGCCAAGATGGGGACTATACAGATACGCAGTATTTT. It is translated as CASSQDGDYTDTQYF.

The gene calls are TRBV5-1 and TRBJ2-2; 11 nucleotides agree with TRBD2. The CDR3 totals 16 residues. Unmatched junction bases numbered 6, after V lost 4 bases and J lost 4 bases. Per the germline V gene, CDR1 is SGHRS and CDR2 is YFSETQ. The CDR3 region has the DNA TGCGCCAGCAGCGCACGACTAGCGGGAAGCACCGGGGAGCTGTTTTTT. Translated, it gives CASSARLAGSTGELFF. Based on the CDR3 plus reference TRBV5-1 and TRBJ2-2, the full variable domain is KAGVTQTPRYLIKTRGQQVTLSCSPISGHRSVSWYQQTPGQGLQFLFEYFSETQRNKGNFPGRFSGRQFSNSRSEMNVSTLELGDSALYLCASSARLAGSTGELFFGEGSRLTVL.

The chain couples TRBV11-1 to TRBJ1-6; weak D call: TRBD1 (5 bases). The V end was cut by 2 bases, the J end by 10 bases, with 12 bases between. The CDR3 has 14 amino acids. Germline-derived CDR1 and CDR2 are SGHAT and FQDESV (reference sequence). The CDR3 DNA follows: TGTGCCAGCAGCTTATACAGTGGGGCCTCACCCCTCCACTTT. Residues: CASSLYSGASPLHF.

To note about this clone: This CDR3 is also generated by other DNA sequences in the sample. The chain employs TRBV18 and TRBJ2-2; unclear D gene. The V gene's germline CDR1 is KGHSH and CDR2 LQKENI. Between the trimmed V and J ends, which lost 2 bases and 3 bases, there was a span of 4 bases. This CDR3 has 13 amino acids. This CDR3 reads CASSPRDTGELFF. CDR3 nucleotide sequence: TGTGCCAGCTCACCAAGAGACACCGGGGAGCTGTTTTTT.

V and J are TRBV10-3 and TRBJ1-1; TRBD1 matches at 7 bases. The CDR3 is made up of 14 amino acids. CDR1 is ENHRY, CDR2 SYGVKD, per germline. After removal of 6 bases from V and 7 bases from J, the junction contained 11 bases not matched to a gene. In DNA form, the CDR3 reads TGTGCCATCAGGGGATCAACAGGGGAAATTGAAGCTTTCTTT. It is translated as CAIRGSTGEIEAFF.

CDR3 nucleotides: TGTGCCAGCAGTGAAGCCAGGGGATTCTCTGGGGCCAACGTCCTGACTTTC. Amino acid sequence: CASSEARGFSGANVLTF. V is TRBV2 and J is TRBJ2-6; D may be TRBD1 (6 bases). V was pared by 0 bases and J by 0 bases, with 9 bases between. CDR3 length equals 17 residues. Germline V gives CDR1 SNHLY, CDR2 FYNNEI.

The chain couples TRBV3-1 (or the pseudogene TRBV3-2) to TRBJ2-7, with 9 bases that match TRBD2. This CDR3 region has 16 residues. The germline gives CDR1 LGHDT, CDR2 YNNKEL (reference sequence). V dropped 1 base and J dropped 2; count of bases not matched to a gene: 6. The CDR3 region is CASSQGSREGPYEQYF. CDR3 nucleotide sequence: TGTGCCAGCAGCCAAGGATCGCGGGAGGGCCCCTACGAGCAGTACTTC.

The chain has TRBV7-9 and TRBJ2-3; D may be TRBD1 (5 bases). V was clipped by 1 base and J by 5 bases, with 7 bases between them. The CDR3 length is 13 residues. In germline, CDR1 is SEHNR, CDR2 FQNEAQ (reference sequence). DNA for the CDR3: TGTGCCAGCAGCTTAGGGCAGGGAGATACGCAGTATTTT. Its translation is CASSLGQGDTQYF.

The chain links TRBV3-1 (or the pseudogene TRBV3-2) to TRBJ1-1; D is undetermined. CDR1 is LGHDT and CDR2 is YNNKEL in the germline V gene (reference sequence). Trimming took 1 base from V and 2 from J, leaving 8 bases between them. The CDR3 has 14 residues. CDR3 protein: CASSQAGLNTEAFF. As DNA, the CDR3 is TGTGCCAGCAGCCAAGCAGGACTCAACACTGAAGCTTTCTTT.

The chain couples TRBV2 to TRBJ1-1, with 9 bases lining up with TRBD1. This CDR3 region has 19 residues. The junction had 12 bases not matched to a gene; V was cut back by 0 bases and J by 1 base. In germline, CDR1 is SNHLY, CDR2 FYNNEI. The DNA of the CDR3 is TGTGCCAGCAGTGAAGCCATGGTTCCGGGACAGGGCCGGAACACTGAAGCTTTCTTT. It is translated as CASSEAMVPGQGRNTEAFF.

The chain carries TRBV6-1 and TRBJ2-1, with 8 bases identical to TRBD2. Germline-derived CDR1 and CDR2 are MNHNS and SASEGT. The J segment lost 4 bases and the V segment lost 3 bases, leaving 2 bases of the junction unmatched. There are 14 residues in the CDR3. CDR3 in amino acids: CASSDLAGYNEQFF. The CDR3 DNA is TGTGCCAGCAGTGATTTAGCGGGATACAATGAGCAGTTCTTC.

This chain joins TRBV7-6 and TRBJ1-4; 9 bases align to TRBD1. From germline, CDR1 is SGHVS and CDR2 FNYEAQ. The CDR3 is 20 amino acids. V trimming: 2 bases; J trimming: 0 bases; junction bases outside the gene matches: 13. The chain's CDR3 is CASSLLPRDRAPTTNEKLFF. The CDR3 DNA reads as TGTGCCAGCAGCTTACTACCCCGGGACAGGGCCCCGACAACTAATGAAAAACTGTTTTTT.

V gene TRBV9 combines with J gene TRBJ1-1; possible D gene TRBD1, 5 bases. The CDR3 covers 12 residues. Trimming took off 3 bases at V and 5 bases at J, with 8 bases between the two ends. Germline V lookup: CDR1 SGDLS, CDR2 YYNGEE. CDR3 region: CASSGGRTEAFF. The DNA of the CDR3 is TGTGCCAGCAGCGGGGGCCGGACTGAAGCTTTCTTT.

V and J are TRBV7-2 and TRBJ1-5; 7 bases fit TRBD1. The germline V gene encodes CDR1 SGHTA and CDR2 FQGNSA. The ends lost 3 bases at V and 2 bases at J; junction bases unmatched: 1. CDR3 length: 14 amino acids. CDR3 in DNA: TGTGCCAGCAGCTTTGGGACAGGCAATCAGCCCCAGCATTTT. This translates into CASSFGTGNQPQHF.

The V call is TRBV6-1, the J call TRBJ2-1; a possible D gene is TRBD2 (5 bases). Looked up from germline, CDR1 is MNHNS and CDR2 is SASEGT. With 1 base removed from V and 9 bases from J, the gap between germline ends came to 7 bases. This CDR3 comprises 12 residues. CDR3 in DNA: TGTGCCAGCAGTGAAGGGAGCGGTGAGCAGTTCTTC. Amino acid sequence: CASSEGSGEQFF.

The chain links TRBV19 to TRBJ1-6, with D unclear. The germline V and J ends were trimmed by 1 base and 10 bases, with 11 bases remaining between them. The CDR3 has 14 residues. In germline, CDR1 is LNHDA, CDR2 SQIVND (reference sequence). The CDR3 sequence is CASSIGTSGSPLHF. The CDR3, as DNA: TGTGCCAGTAGTATAGGGACTAGCGGCTCACCCCTCCACTTT. The full variable domain, in which reference TRBV19 and TRBJ1-6 provide the parts outside the CDR3, is DGGITQSPKYLFRKEGQNVTLSCEQNLNHDAMYWYRQDPGQGLRLIYYSQIVNDFQKGDIAEGYSVSREKKESFPLTVTSAQKNPTAFYLCASSIGTSGSPLHFGNGTRLTVT.